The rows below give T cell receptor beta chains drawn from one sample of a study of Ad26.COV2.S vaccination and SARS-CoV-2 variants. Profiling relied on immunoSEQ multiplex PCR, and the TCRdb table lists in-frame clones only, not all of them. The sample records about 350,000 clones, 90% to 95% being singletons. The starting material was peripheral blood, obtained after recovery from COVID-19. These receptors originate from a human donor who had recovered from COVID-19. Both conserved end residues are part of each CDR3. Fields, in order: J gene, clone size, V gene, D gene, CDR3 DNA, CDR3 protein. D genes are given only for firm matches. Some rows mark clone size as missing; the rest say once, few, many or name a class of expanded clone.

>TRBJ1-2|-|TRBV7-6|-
TGTGCCAGCAGCTTAGATTGGACGGGCGGCTACACCTTC
CASSLDWTGGYTF
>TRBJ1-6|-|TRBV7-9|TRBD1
TGTGCCAGCAGCCACCGTACAGGGGGCAAGTCCCTCCACTTT
CASSHRTGGKSLHF
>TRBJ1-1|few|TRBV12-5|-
TGTGCTAGTGGTTTCCGTATGAACACTGAAGCTTTCTTT
CASGFRMNTEAFF
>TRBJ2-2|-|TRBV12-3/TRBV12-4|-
TGTGCCAGCAGCACCATCCCCGGGGAGCTGTTTTTT
CASSTIPGELFF
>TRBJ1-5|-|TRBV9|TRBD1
TGTGCCAGCAGCCCCGGGACAGGGGGCTTCAGCAATCAGCCCCAGCATTTT
CASSPGTGGFSNQPQHF
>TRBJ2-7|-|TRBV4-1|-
TGCGCCAGCAGCCAAGGGGCAGGGGAGGGGTACGAGCAGTACTTC
CASSQGAGEGYEQYF
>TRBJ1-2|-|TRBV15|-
TGTGCCACCAGCAACTATGGCTACACCTTC
CATSNYGYTF
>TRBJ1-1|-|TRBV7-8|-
TGTGCCAGCAGCTTAGCGGAGCGGGCGCGAAGGACTGAAGCTTTCTTT
CASSLAERARRTEAFF
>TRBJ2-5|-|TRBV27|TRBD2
TGTGCCAGCAGGAAAGCGGGGAACCAAGAGACCCAGTACTTC
CASRKAGNQETQYF
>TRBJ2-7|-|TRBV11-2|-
TGTGCCAGCAGCTCTCAGGGCAGGTTTGGCGAGCAGTACTTC
CASSSQGRFGEQYF
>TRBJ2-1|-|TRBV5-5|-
TGTGCCAGCAGCCTAGGGATAAGGGGTAAGGGGAATGAGCAGTTCTTC
CASSLGIRGKGNEQFF
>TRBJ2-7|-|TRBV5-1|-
TGCGCCAGCAGCTTGGATCTTAGTGCTTACGAGCAGTACTTC
CASSLDLSAYEQYF
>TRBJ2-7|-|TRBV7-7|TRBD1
TGTGCTAGCAGCCTGGCTACCGGGACAGACTACGAGCAGTACTTC
CASSLATGTDYEQYF
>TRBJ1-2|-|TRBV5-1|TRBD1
TGCGCCAGCAGCGCCGGACAGGGGGCTGGCTACACCTTC
CASSAGQGAGYTF
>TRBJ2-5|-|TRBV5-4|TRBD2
TGTGCCACCCAGAGGCAGCGGGGGACCCAAGAGACCCAGTACTTC
CATQRQRGTQETQYF
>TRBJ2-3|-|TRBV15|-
TGTGCCACCAGCAGAGATCGGACAGCCGGAGATACGCAGTATTTT
CATSRDRTAGDTQYF
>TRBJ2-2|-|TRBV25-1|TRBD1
TGTGCCAGCAGTGATACTGGCCGACAGGGATCGAACACCGGGGAGCTGTTTTTT
CASSDTGRQGSNTGELFF
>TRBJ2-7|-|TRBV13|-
TGTGCCAGCAGCAACACAGGGGCGGGGTACGAGCAGTACTTC
CASSNTGAGYEQYF
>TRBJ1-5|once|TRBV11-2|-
TGTGCCAGCAGCTTTGGTATCAATCAGCCCCAGCATTTT
CASSFGINQPQHF
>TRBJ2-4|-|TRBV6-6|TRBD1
TGTGCCAGCAGCCTCCTGCCCGGACAGGGCAAAAACATTCAGTACTTC
CASSLLPGQGKNIQYF
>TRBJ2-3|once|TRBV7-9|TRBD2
TGTGCCAGCAGCTCTACTAGCGGGGAACATCCAGATACGCAGTATTTT
CASSSTSGEHPDTQYF
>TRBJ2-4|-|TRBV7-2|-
TGTGCCAGCAGCTTAGAGGCCGAGATCGCCATTCAGTACTTC
CASSLEAEIAIQYF
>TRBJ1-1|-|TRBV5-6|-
TGTGCCAGCAGCTCGACACCGAACACTGAAGCTTTCTTT
CASSSTPNTEAFF
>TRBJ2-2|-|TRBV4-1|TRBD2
TGCGCCAGCAGCCAAGAGAGACTAGCGGGGGGGCTCACCGGGGAGCTGTTTTTT
CASSQERLAGGLTGELFF
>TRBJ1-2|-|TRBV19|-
TGTGCCAGTAGTATAGGCGGGGGGACCTATGGCTACACCTTC
CASSIGGGTYGYTF
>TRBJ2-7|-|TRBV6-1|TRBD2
TGTGCCAGCAGTGAAGTAGCGGGATCTGGGTACGAGCAGTACTTC
CASSEVAGSGYEQYF
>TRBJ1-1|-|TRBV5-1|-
TGCGCCAGCAGCTTCAGGACAGAGTGGGGCACTGAAGCTTTCTTT
CASSFRTEWGTEAFF
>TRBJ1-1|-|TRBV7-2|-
TGTGCCAGCAGCTTAACAGGGTCGGACACTGAAGCTTTCTTT
CASSLTGSDTEAFF
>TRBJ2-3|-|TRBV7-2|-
TGTGCCAGCAGACTAGCCCACACAGATACGCAGTATTTT
CASRLAHTDTQYF
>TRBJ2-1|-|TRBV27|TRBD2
TGTGCCAGCAGTCCCGGGACTAGCGGGGGGTTAAATGAGCAGTTCTTC
CASSPGTSGGLNEQFF
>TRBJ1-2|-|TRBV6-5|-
TGTGCCAGCAGTTTCCTCGGGCAGGGTAGCTATGGCTACACCTTC
CASSFLGQGSYGYTF
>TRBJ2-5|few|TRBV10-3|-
TGTGCCATCAGTGAGCCTCGGGAAGGGCAAGAGACCCAGTACTTC
CAISEPREGQETQYF
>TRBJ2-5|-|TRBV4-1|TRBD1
TGCGCCAGCAGCCTTAAACCGGGACAGCAGGGAGAGACCCAGTACTTC
CASSLKPGQQGETQYF